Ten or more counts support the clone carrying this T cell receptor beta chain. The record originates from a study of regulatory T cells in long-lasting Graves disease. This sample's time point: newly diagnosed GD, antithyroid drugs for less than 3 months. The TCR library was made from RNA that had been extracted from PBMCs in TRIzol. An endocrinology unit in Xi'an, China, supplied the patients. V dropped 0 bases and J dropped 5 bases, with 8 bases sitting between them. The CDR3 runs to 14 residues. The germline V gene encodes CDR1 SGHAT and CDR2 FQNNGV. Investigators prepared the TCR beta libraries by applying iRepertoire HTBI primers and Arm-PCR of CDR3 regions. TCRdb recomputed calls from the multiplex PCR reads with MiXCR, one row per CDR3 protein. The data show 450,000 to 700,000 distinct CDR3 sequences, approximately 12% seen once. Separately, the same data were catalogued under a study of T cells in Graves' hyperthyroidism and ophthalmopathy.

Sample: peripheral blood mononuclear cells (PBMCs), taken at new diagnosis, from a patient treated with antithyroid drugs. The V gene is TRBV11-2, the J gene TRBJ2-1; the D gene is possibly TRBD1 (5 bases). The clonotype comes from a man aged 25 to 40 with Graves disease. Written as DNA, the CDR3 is TGTGCCAGCAGCTTAGAAACGGACAACAATGAGCAGTTCTTC. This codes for CASSLETDNNEQFF. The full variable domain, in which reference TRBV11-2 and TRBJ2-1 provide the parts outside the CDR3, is EAGVAQSPRYKIIEKRQSVAFWCNPISGHATLYWYQQILGQGPKLLIQFQNNGVVDDSQLPKDRFSAERLKGVDSTLKIQPAKLEDSAVYLCASSLETDNNEQFFGPGTRLTVL.